This TCR beta chain was found in a study of STAT3 mutations in large granular lymphocyte leukemia. Overall study results and limits: Every T-cell large granular lymphocyte leukemia patient had at least one immunodominant TCR beta clonotype.

Concerning this clone itself: Its antigen is not identified.

The germline CDR1 and CDR2 sequences are SNHLY and FYNNEI. Between the trimmed V and J ends, which lost 8 bases and 0 bases, there was a span of 14 bases. The CDR3 runs 14 residues. Method: immunoSEQ multiplex PCR; TCRdb's copy keeps in-frame clones and lacks some. The data contain 30,000 to 40,000 clones, around 88% of them singletons. Specimen: peripheral blood mononuclear cells. The V and J genes are TRBV2 and TRBJ2-7; D is unresolved. This sequence was found in a man between 60 and 75 years old with T-cell large granular lymphocyte leukemia. Some clones in this sample may be carry-over from other donors' samples. CDR3 sequence: CASGDRDNSYEQYF. CDR3 nucleotides: TGTGCCAGCGGCGATCGTGACAACTCCTACGAGCAGTACTTC.